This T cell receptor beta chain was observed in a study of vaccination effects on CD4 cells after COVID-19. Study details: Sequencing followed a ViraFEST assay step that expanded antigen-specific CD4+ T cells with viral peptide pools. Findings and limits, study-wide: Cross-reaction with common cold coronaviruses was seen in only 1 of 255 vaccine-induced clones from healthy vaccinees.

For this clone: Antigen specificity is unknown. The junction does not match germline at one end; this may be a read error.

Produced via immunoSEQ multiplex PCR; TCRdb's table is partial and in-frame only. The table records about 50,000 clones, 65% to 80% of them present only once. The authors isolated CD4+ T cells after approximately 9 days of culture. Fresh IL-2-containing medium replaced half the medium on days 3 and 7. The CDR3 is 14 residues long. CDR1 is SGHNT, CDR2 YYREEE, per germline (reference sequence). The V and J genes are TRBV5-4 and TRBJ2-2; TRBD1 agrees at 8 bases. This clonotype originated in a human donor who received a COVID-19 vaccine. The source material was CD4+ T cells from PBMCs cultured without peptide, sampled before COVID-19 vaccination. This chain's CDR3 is CASSRQGNAGELFF. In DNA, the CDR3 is TGTGCCAGCAGCCGACAGGGGAACGCCGGGGAGCTGTTTTTT.